The 27 T cell receptor beta chains listed next were all sequenced from one sample in a study of CD8+ T cells in alopecia areata. Reverse transcription of extracted RNA yielded cDNA, which provided the sequencing template. The repertoire was sequenced with immunoSEQ multiplex PCR; TCRdb's copy has only in-frame clones and lacks some. The sample has over 150,000 clones, roughly 50% seen once; the top ten hold roughly 10%. Treatment denoted: oral pan-JAK inhibitor, 5-10 mg twice daily. Source: CD8+ T cells sorted from blood, taken at week 24, from a patient treated with tofacitinib. These TCRs come from a human donor with alopecia areata.

A few counts support this clone. This chain links TRBV5-1 with TRBJ2-1, with TRBD1 identical over 7 bases. The J segment lost 0 bases and the V segment lost 4 bases, leaving 4 bases of the junction unmatched. Germline V lookup: CDR1 SGHRS, CDR2 YFSETQ. The CDR3 is 15 residues long. DNA of the CDR3: TGCGCCAGCAGCGAGGGACAGAGCTCCTACAATGAGCAGTTCTTC. It codes for CASSEGQSSYNEQFF.

This chain uses TRBV7-6 with TRBJ2-2; TRBD1 matches 7 bases. CDR3 length: 16 residues. Germline trimming cut 5 bases from V and 1 base from J; bases unmatched to any gene: 7. Germline V gene sequence: CDR1 SGHVS, CDR2 FNYEAQ. This chain's CDR3 is CASSQYRTGNTGELFF. CDR3 sequence (DNA): TGTGCCAGCAGCCAATACAGGACAGGGAACACCGGGGAGCTGTTTTTT.

The CDR3 loop is CAWSNSYEQYF. DNA of the CDR3: TGTGCCTGGAGTAATAGCTACGAGCAGTACTTC. The chain combines TRBV30 with TRBJ2-7; no definite D call. In germline, CDR1 is GTSNPN, CDR2 SVGIG (reference sequence). With 2 bases removed from V and 3 bases from J, the gap between germline ends came to 5 bases. The CDR3 runs 11 residues.

This clone was counted only a few times. This chain links TRBV9 with TRBJ2-2, with D unclear. Germline V lookup: CDR1 SGDLS, CDR2 YYNGEE. V dropped 1 base and J dropped 7 bases, with 14 bases sitting between them. This CDR3 spans 15 amino acids. The CDR3 loop is CASSVQSGPGGELFF. The CDR3, as DNA: TGTGCCAGCAGCGTACAGTCAGGTCCGGGCGGGGAGCTGTTTTTT.

The J gene is TRBJ2-1, the V gene TRBV7-8; 9 bases line up with TRBD2. Germline CDR1 SGHVS, CDR2 FQNEAQ. CDR3 length equals 15 residues. V lost 1 base, J lost 8 bases, and 6 bases stayed unmatched. CDR3 loop: CASSLESSGDYEQFF. Here the CDR3 DNA reads TGTGCCAGCAGCTTAGAGTCTAGCGGGGATTATGAGCAGTTCTTC.

This clone was seen a few times. The chain couples TRBV4-3 to TRBJ1-4; no clear D. V lost 0 bases and J lost 8, with 13 bases in between. Germline CDR1 and CDR2: LGHNA and YSLEER. This CDR3 has 15 amino acids. The CDR3 loop is CASSQDRGAGEKLFF. The CDR3, as DNA: TGCGCCAGCAGCCAAGACCGAGGAGCCGGGGAAAAACTGTTTTTT.

The V call is TRBV30, the J call TRBJ2-2; D possibly uses TRBD1 or TRBD2 (6 bases each). Germline CDR1 is GTSNPN and CDR2 is SVGIG (reference sequence). There are 12 residues in the CDR3. The V end was cut by 7 bases, the J end by 6 bases, with 12 bases between. The CDR3 loop is CAFRGEPGELFF. The CDR3 DNA sequence: TGTGCCTTTAGGGGGGAACCCGGGGAGCTGTTTTTT.

The chain has TRBV30 and TRBJ2-7; no clear D. The V gene lost 0 bases and the J gene lost 1 base, with 7 bases spanning the gap. This CDR3 is built from 13 residues. Germline V lookup: CDR1 GTSNPN, CDR2 SVGIG (reference sequence). CDR3 amino acids: CAWSVSGSYEQYF. For the CDR3, the DNA is TGTGCCTGGAGTGTATCAGGATCCTACGAGCAGTACTTC.

The J gene is TRBJ2-3, the V gene TRBV9; TRBD1 matches 7 bases. The CDR3 runs to 16 residues. Germline V lookup: CDR1 SGDLS, CDR2 YYNGEE. V lost 4 bases and J lost 0; bases outside the gene matches: 8. In DNA, the CDR3 is TGTGCCAGCAGCCCGCGGACAGGCACTAGCACAGATACGCAGTATTTT. This codes for CASSPRTGTSTDTQYF.

The CDR3 is CSVEERTDGYTF. The CDR3 DNA sequence: TGCAGCGTTGAAGAAAGGACGGATGGCTACACCTTC. The chain links TRBV29-1 to TRBJ1-2; D remains unclear. This CDR3 contains 12 residues. Germline V lookup: CDR1 SQVTM, CDR2 ANQGSEA. V lost 0 bases and J lost 6, with 8 bases in between.

The chain combines TRBV5-1 with TRBJ2-7, with 8 positions matching TRBD1. The CDR3 contains 16 residues. V lost 4 bases, J lost 2 bases, and 11 bases stayed unmatched. Germline V gene lookup returns CDR1 SGHRS and CDR2 YFSETQ. CDR3 coding DNA: TGCGCCAGCAGCCCACGGACAGGGACCCCTACCTACGAGCAGTACTTC. It is translated as CASSPRTGTPTYEQYF.

This clone has only a few counts. The gene calls are TRBV27 and TRBJ1-1; 7 bases are a match to TRBD1. Germline V lookup: CDR1 MNHEY, CDR2 SMNVEV (reference sequence). V was clipped by 5 bases and J by 3 bases; unmatched bases: 3. The CDR3 runs to 13 residues. The CDR3 DNA follows: TGTGCCAGCAGTCCGACAGGGTACACTGAAGCTTTCTTT. It is translated as CASSPTGYTEAFF.

The V gene is TRBV5-6, the J gene TRBJ2-5; D uncertain. This CDR3 region has 16 residues. V shed 4 bases and J shed 1 base, with 17 bases lying between them. CDR1 SGHDT and CDR2 YYEEEE come from the germline V gene. CDR3 coding DNA: TGTGCCAGCAGCGACCTCGTCCGGGCAGTCCAAGAGACCCAGTACTTC. Its protein product is CASSDLVRAVQETQYF.

This rearrangement joins TRBV30 to TRBJ2-3; 7 nucleotides align to TRBD1. The CDR3 is 14 amino acids. J was trimmed by 3 bases and V by 1 base; bases with no gene match: 4. Germline V CDR1 and CDR2: GTSNPN, SVGIG (reference sequence). The CDR3 loop is CAWSEGQNTDTQYF. The DNA for the CDR3 is TGTGCCTGGAGTGAGGGACAGAATACAGATACGCAGTATTTT.

V gene TRBV14 combines with J gene TRBJ2-7; no clear D gene. The CDR3 length is 12 residues. Germline CDR1 and CDR2: SGHDN and FVKESK. Trimming removed 1 base from V and 7 bases from J, with 8 bases in between. This CDR3 reads CASSQGGVEQYF. DNA for the CDR3: TGTGCCAGCAGCCAAGGTGGTGTAGAGCAGTACTTC.

V and J are TRBV9 and TRBJ2-5; maybe TRBD2 (5 bases). Looked up from germline, CDR1 is SGDLS and CDR2 is YYNGEE. V lost 2 bases and J 3 bases, leaving 11 bases between the germline ends. The CDR3 contains 14 residues. The CDR3 loop reads CASSVLEEEETQYF. In nucleotides, the CDR3 is TGTGCCAGCAGCGTTTTAGAGGAGGAAGAGACCCAGTACTTC.

The chain links TRBV19 to TRBJ1-2, with D unresolved. CDR3 length: 11 amino acids. In germline, CDR1 is LNHDA, CDR2 SQIVND (reference sequence). Deletions cut 11 bases from V and 7 bases from J, with 14 bases between. CDR3: CAAETAFGYTF. In DNA, the CDR3 is TGTGCCGCCGAGACTGCGTTTGGCTACACCTTC.

In its sample, this clone was seen a few times. The chain is built from TRBV19 and TRBJ1-1; D is unresolved. CDR3 size: 11 residues. V shed 11 bases and J shed 9 bases, with 16 bases lying between them. Per germline, CDR1 LNHDA and CDR2 SQIVND (reference sequence). CDR3 nucleotide sequence: TGTGCCTCAAGGGAGGAGGCCCAAGCTTTCTTT. It translates to CASREEAQAFF.

This clone was detected only a few times. This chain links TRBV5-6 with TRBJ1-4; 8 bases map to TRBD1. Germline lookup yields CDR1 SGHDT and CDR2 YYEEEE. The CDR3 totals 13 residues. V lost 4 bases to trimming and J lost 9 bases; unmatched junction nucleotides: 5. This CDR3 reads CASSDGQGKKLFF. CDR3 in DNA: TGTGCCAGCAGCGACGGACAGGGCAAAAAACTGTTTTTT.

V is TRBV11-2 and J is TRBJ2-7; weak D call: TRBD2 (7 bases). Trimming removed 1 base from V and 5 bases from J, with 12 bases in between. The CDR3 covers 14 residues. Germline V gene sequence: CDR1 SGHAT, CDR2 FQNNGV. CDR3 sequence: CASSLGGGRDEQYF. As DNA, the CDR3 is TGTGCCAGCAGCTTAGGGGGGGGCAGGGACGAGCAGTACTTC.

The V call is TRBV30, the J call TRBJ1-2, with a weak D call TRBD1 (5 bases). The V gene's germline CDR1 is GTSNPN and CDR2 SVGIG (reference sequence). The V end lost 3 bases, the J end lost 3 bases, and 23 bases lay between the germline ends. This CDR3 has 17 residues. CDR3 nucleotide sequence: TGTGCCTGGAGCGGGCCGGAACAGGCTGTAATCCACTATGGCTACACCTTC. Protein product: CAWSGPEQAVIHYGYTF. The complete variable domain, with remaining parts taken from reference TRBV30 and TRBJ1-2, reads SQTIHQWPATLVQPVGSPLSLECTVEGTSNPNLYWYRQAAGRGLQLLFYSVGIGQISSEVPQNLSASRPQDRQFILSSKKLLLSDSGFYLCAWSGPEQAVIHYGYTFGSGTRLTVV.

J is TRBJ1-2 and V is TRBV29-1; TRBD1 aligns across 8 bases. V lost 6 bases and J lost 3; bases outside the gene matches: 9. The CDR3 runs 14 residues. Germline CDR1 SQVTM, CDR2 ANQGSEA. CDR3 amino acids: CSVVTGESYYGYTF. CDR3 DNA: TGCAGCGTAGTGACAGGGGAAAGCTACTATGGCTACACCTTC.

The chain has TRBV11-2 and TRBJ2-3, with D tentatively TRBD1 (5 bases). In germline, CDR1 is SGHAT, CDR2 FQNNGV. The CDR3 contains 16 residues. The V and J ends lost 1 base and 2 bases respectively, with 13 bases between them. The CDR3 loop is CASSLVGQSNTDTQYF. The CDR3 DNA is TGTGCCAGCAGCTTAGTGGGGCAGTCAAACACAGATACGCAGTATTTT.

The gene calls are TRBV5-1 and TRBJ2-2; D is unclear. The CDR3 has 12 residues. V lost 8 bases to trimming and J lost 1 base, with 6 bases between them. The germline V gene encodes CDR1 SGHRS and CDR2 YFSETQ. CDR3 DNA: TGCGCCAGTGGGGTGAACACCGGGGAGCTGTTTTTT. Translating it yields CASGVNTGELFF. Looking up the rest from reference TRBV5-1 and TRBJ2-2 gives the full variable domain: KAGVTQTPRYLIKTRGQQVTLSCSPISGHRSVSWYQQTPGQGLQFLFEYFSETQRNKGNFPGRFSGRQFSNSRSEMNVSTLELGDSALYLCASGVNTGELFFGEGSRLTVL.

There are a few counts of this clone. CDR3: CASTSRGEETQYF. For the CDR3, the DNA is TGTGCCAGCACCTCCCGGGGGGAAGAGACCCAGTACTTC. The V call is TRBV13, the J call TRBJ2-5; 7 bases fit TRBD2. The germline V gene encodes CDR1 PRHDT and CDR2 FYEKMQ (reference sequence). With V trimmed by 7 bases and J by 3 bases, 5 bases remained unmatched. This CDR3 contains 13 residues.

This rearrangement joins TRBV20-1 to TRBJ2-5, with D uncertain. Trimming took 4 bases from V and 2 from J, leaving 2 bases between them. CDR3 length equals 10 residues. The germline V gene encodes CDR1 DFQATT and CDR2 SNEGSKA (reference sequence). The CDR3 bases are TGCAGTGCTAAACAAGAGACCCAGTACTTC. Amino acid sequence: CSAKQETQYF.

V usage is TRBV25-1 and J usage is TRBJ2-4; 7 bases map to TRBD2. The length of the CDR3 is 14 residues. Trimming cost V 5 bases and J 5 bases; bases outside gene matches: 6. Per germline, CDR1 MGHDK and CDR2 SYGVNS. The CDR3 sequence: CASSPGTNQNIQYF. In DNA form, the CDR3 reads TGTGCCAGCAGTCCCGGGACTAACCAAAACATTCAGTACTTC.